This entry is about one TCR beta chain. Its antigen is as yet unknown. This entry comes from a study of cytomegalovirus exposure and HLA in healthy donors. Germline V gene data show CDR1 as SGHNT and CDR2 as YYREEE (reference sequence). V was pared by 4 bases and J by 4 bases, with 4 bases of the junction left unmatched. The CDR3 extends over 13 amino acids. Study-wide points: Across all donors, roughly uniform sequencing depth was an assumption of the presence/absence analyses.

The PCR used 60 Vbeta and 13 Jbeta primers. The data were produced by immunoSEQ multiplex PCR, yet TCRdb's version contains in-frame clones alone and is incomplete. Counted here are some 120,000 clones, around 74% occurring once; the ten biggest clones make up approximately 6.4%. This chain joins TRBV5-4 and TRBJ1-2; the match to TRBD1 covers 7 bases. This receptor was taken from a woman aged 50 to 60 in good health and CMV-seropositive. Input material: PBMCs. The CDR3 coding sequence is TGTGCCAGCAGCGCCACAGGGGTCTATGGCTACACCTTC. It is translated as CASSATGVYGYTF.